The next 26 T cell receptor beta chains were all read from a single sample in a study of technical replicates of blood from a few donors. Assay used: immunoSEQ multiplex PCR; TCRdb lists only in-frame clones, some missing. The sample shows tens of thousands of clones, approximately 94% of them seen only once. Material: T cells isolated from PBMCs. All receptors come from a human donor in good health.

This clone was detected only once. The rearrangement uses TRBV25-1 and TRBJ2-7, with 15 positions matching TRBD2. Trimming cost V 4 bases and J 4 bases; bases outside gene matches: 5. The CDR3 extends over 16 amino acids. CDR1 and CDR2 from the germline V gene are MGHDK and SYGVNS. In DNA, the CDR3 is TGTGCCAGCAGTGCCCCGGGACTAGCGGGAGGTTACGAGCAGTACTTC. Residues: CASSAPGLAGGYEQYF.

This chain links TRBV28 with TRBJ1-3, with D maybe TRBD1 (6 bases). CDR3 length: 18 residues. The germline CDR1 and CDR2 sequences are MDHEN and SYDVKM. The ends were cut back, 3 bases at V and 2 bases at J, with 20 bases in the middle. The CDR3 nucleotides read TGTGCCAGCAGTTTGTATACCGCACAAGACAGGACTGGAAACACCATATATTTT. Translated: CASSLYTAQDRTGNTIYF.

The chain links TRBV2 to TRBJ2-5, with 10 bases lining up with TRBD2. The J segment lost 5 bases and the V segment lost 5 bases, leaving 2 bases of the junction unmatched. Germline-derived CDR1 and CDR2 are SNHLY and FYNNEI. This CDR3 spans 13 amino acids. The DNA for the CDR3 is TGTGCCAGCAGTCCGGGACTAGCGGAGACCCAGTACTTC. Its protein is CASSPGLAETQYF.

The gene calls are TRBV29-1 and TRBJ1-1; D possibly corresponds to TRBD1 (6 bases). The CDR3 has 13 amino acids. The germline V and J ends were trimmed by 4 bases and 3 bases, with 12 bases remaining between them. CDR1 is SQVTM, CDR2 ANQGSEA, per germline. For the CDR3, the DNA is TGCAGCGTTGCACAGGGTAGTGACACTGAAGCTTTCTTT. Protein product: CSVAQGSDTEAFF.

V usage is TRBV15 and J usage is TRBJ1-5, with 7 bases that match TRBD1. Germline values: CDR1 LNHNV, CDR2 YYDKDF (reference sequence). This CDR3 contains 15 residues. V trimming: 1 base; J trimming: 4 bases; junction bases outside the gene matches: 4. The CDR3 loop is CATSRGQGLNQPQHF. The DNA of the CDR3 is TGTGCCACCAGCAGAGGACAGGGTTTAAATCAGCCCCAGCATTTT.

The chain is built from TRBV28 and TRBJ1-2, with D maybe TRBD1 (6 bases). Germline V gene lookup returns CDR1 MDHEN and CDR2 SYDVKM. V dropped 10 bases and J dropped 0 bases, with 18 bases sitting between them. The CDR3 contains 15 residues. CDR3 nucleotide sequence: TGTGCCACTTCACCGATGAGGACAGCTAACTATGGCTACACCTTC. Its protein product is CATSPMRTANYGYTF.

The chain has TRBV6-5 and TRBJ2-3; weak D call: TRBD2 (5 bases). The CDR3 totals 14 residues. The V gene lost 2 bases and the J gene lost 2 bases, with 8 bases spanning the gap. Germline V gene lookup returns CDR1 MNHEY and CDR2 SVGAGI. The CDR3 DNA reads TGTGCCAGCAGTTACCTCCGGGACACAGATACGCAGTATTTT. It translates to CASSYLRDTDTQYF.

The CDR3 loop is CASSQKGQGGVQYF. The CDR3, as DNA: TGCGCCAGCAGCCAGAAGGGACAGGGGGGCGTTCAGTACTTC. The V gene is TRBV4-1, the J gene TRBJ2-4, with 11 positions matching TRBD1. Germline lookup yields CDR1 MGHRA and CDR2 YSYEKL. J lost 11 bases, V lost 3 bases, and 6 bases had no gene match. The CDR3 sequence is 14 residues long.

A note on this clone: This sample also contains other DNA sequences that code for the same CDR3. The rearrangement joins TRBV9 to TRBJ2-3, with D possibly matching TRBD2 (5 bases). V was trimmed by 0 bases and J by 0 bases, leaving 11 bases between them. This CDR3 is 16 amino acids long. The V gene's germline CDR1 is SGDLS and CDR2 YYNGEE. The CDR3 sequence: CASSVGSGTSTDTQYF. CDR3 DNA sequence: TGTGCCAGCAGCGTAGGGAGCGGAACTAGCACAGATACGCAGTATTTT.

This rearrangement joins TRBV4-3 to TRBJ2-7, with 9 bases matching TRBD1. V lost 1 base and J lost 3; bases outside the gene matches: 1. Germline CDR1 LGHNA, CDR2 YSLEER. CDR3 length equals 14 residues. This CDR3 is CASSQATGGYEQYF. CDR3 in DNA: TGCGCCAGCAGCCAAGCGACAGGGGGCTACGAGCAGTACTTC.

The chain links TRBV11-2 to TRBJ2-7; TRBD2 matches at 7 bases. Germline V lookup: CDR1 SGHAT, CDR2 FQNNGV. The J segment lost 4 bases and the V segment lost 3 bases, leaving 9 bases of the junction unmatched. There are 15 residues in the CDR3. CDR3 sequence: CASSFNSGPWYEQYF. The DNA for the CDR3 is TGTGCCAGCAGCTTCAATAGCGGGCCTTGGTACGAGCAGTACTTC. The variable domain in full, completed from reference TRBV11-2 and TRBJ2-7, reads EAGVAQSPRYKIIEKRQSVAFWCNPISGHATLYWYQQILGQGPKLLIQFQNNGVVDDSQLPKDRFSAERLKGVDSTLKIQPAKLEDSAVYLCASSFNSGPWYEQYFGPGTRLTVT.

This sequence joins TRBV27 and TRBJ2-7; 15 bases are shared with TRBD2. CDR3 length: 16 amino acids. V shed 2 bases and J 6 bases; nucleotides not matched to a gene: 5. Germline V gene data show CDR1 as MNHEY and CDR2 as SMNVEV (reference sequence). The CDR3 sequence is CASSLGLAGGPPEQYF. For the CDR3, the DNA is TGTGCCAGCAGTTTAGGACTAGCGGGAGGGCCACCCGAGCAGTACTTC.

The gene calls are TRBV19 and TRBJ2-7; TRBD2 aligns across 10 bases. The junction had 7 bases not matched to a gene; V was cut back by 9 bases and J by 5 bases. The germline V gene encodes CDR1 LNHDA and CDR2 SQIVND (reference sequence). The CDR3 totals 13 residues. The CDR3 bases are TGTGCCAGCTCTTTCCTAGCGGGAGACGAGCAGTACTTC. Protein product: CASSFLAGDEQYF.

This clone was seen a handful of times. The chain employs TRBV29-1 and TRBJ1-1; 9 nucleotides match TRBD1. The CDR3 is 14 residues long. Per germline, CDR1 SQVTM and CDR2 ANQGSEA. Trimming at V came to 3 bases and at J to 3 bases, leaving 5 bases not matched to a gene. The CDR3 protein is CSVEVQGAHTEAFF. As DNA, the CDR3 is TGCAGCGTTGAGGTACAGGGGGCGCACACTGAAGCTTTCTTT.

CDR3 amino acids: CACMTGVGYEQYF. CDR3 sequence (DNA): TGTGCCTGCATGACAGGGGTGGGGTACGAGCAGTACTTC. This sequence joins TRBV30 and TRBJ2-5; 8 bases agree with TRBD1. The end of the DNA is better explained by TRBJ2-7, so the J call may be wrong. The CDR3 has 13 amino acids. Germline CDR1 reads GTSNPN; CDR2 reads SVGIG (reference sequence).

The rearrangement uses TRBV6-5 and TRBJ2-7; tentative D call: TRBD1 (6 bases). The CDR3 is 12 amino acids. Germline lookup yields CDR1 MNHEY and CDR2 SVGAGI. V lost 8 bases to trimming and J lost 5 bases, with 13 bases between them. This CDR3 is CASAQGRNEQYF. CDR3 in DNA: TGTGCCAGCGCACAGGGTAGGAACGAGCAGTACTTC.

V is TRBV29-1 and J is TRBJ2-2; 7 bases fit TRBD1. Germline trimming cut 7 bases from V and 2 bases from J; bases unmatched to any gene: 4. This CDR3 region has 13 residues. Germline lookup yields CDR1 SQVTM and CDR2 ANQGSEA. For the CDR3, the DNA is TGCAGCGGACAGGGCGCTAACACCGGGGAGCTGTTTTTT. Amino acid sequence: CSGQGANTGELFF.

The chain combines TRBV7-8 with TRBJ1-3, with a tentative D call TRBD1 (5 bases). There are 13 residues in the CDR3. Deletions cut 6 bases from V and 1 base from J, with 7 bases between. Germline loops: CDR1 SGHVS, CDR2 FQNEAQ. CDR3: CASRPGSGNTIYF. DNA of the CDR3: TGTGCCAGCAGACCAGGGTCTGGAAACACCATATATTTT.

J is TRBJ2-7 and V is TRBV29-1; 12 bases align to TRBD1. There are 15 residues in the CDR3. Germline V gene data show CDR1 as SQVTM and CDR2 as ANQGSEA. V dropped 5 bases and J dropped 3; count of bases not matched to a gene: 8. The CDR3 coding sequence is TGCAGCGTTCAACCGGGACAGGGGGCCTTCTACGAGCAGTACTTC. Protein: CSVQPGQGAFYEQYF.

Here the CDR3 reads CASSIVAGRVENTQYF. The CDR3 DNA is TGTGCCAGTAGTATAGTTGCGGGGAGGGTGGAAAATACGCAGTATTTT. The chain joins TRBV19 to TRBJ2-3, with TRBD2 identical over 7 bases. V lost 1 base, J lost 7 bases, and 11 bases stayed unmatched. The CDR3 totals 16 residues. Germline V gives CDR1 LNHDA, CDR2 SQIVND (reference sequence).

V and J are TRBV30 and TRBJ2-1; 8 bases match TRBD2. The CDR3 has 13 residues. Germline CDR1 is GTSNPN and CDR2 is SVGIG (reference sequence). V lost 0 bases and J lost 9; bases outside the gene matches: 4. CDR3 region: CAWSVRTSSEQFF. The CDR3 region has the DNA TGTGCCTGGAGTGTAAGGACTAGCTCTGAGCAGTTCTTC.

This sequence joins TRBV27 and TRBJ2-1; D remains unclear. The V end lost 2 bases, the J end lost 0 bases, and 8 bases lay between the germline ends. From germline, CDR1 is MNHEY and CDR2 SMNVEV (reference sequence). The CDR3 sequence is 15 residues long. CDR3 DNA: TGTGCCAGCAGTTTAGGGCTATTCTCCTACAATGAGCAGTTCTTC. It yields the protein CASSLGLFSYNEQFF.

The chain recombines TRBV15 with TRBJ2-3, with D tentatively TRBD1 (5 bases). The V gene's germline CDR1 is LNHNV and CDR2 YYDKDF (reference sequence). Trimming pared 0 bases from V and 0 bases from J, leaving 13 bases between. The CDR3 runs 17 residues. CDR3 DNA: TGTGCCACCAGCAGAGATCTGGCAGGGTCTAGCACAGATACGCAGTATTTT. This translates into CATSRDLAGSSTDTQYF.

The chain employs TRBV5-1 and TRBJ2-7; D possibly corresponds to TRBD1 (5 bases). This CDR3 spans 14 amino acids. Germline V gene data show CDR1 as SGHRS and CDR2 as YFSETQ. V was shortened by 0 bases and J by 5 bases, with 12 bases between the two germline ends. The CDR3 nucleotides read TGCGCCAGCAGCTTGGGACAGAGCTTCAACGAGCAGTACTTC. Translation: CASSLGQSFNEQYF. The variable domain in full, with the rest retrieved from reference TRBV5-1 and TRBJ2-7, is KAGVTQTPRYLIKTRGQQVTLSCSPISGHRSVSWYQQTPGQGLQFLFEYFSETQRNKGNFPGRFSGRQFSNSRSEMNVSTLELGDSALYLCASSLGQSFNEQYFGPGTRLTVT.

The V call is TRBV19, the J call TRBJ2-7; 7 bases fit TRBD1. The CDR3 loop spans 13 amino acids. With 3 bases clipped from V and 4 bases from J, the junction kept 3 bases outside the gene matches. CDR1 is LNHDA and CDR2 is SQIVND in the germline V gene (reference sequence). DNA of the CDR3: TGTGCCAGTAGTATCTCCAGGGGGTACGAGCAGTACTTC. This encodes CASSISRGYEQYF.

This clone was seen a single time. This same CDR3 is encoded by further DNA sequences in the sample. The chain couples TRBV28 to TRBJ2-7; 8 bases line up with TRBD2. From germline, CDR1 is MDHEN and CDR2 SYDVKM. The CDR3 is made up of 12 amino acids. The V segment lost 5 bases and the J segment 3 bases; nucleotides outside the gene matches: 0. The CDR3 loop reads CASSSGSYEQYF. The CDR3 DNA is TGTGCCAGCAGTAGCGGGAGCTACGAGCAGTACTTC. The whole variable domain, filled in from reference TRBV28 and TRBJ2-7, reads DVKVTQSSRYLVKRTGEKVFLECVQDMDHENMFWYRQDPGLGLRLIYFSYDVKMKEKGDIPEGYSVSREKKERFSLILESASTNQTSMYLCASSSGSYEQYFGPGTRLTVT.